This T cell receptor beta chain was captured by sequencing in a study of chemoradiotherapy in HPV16-positive cancers (dated by TCRdb to between 2021 and 2022). For the study in its entirety: Functional T-cell assays on cells from two HPV16-positive patients defined candidate HPV-specific T-cell clones and common TCR motifs. The study asked whether T-cell immunity against the HPV oncoproteins E6 and E7 changes during chemoradiotherapy and whether it affects survival. Next, the candidate HPV-specific TCRs and motifs were followed in TCR repertoires from around 90 patients with HPV-related cancers. Findings and caveats that apply to the study as a whole: Expansion of candidate HPV-specific clones and E7-related TCR motifs was observed in the tumor microenvironment during treatment, whereas no such expansion was observed for non-HPV-specific T cells. Among HPV16-positive patients, expansion of HPV-responsive T cells during chemoradiotherapy was associated with better recurrence-free survival. The functional definition of HPV-specific T cells was derived from only a couple of HPV16-positive patients, and the survival association was reported for HPV16-positive patients.

The library was built by means of the immunoSEQ multiplex PCR assay. Not all clones reach the TCRdb copy of this immuneACCESS table, which keeps in-frame sequences only. Checked studies attribute under half of the gap to unresolved V genes and leave the rest unexplained. In all, the sample holds approximately 3,300 clones, and approximately 92% of those were seen once. About 2.5% of the sample rests with the top ten. Comments on this clone: Its antigen is still unknown. No much larger clonotype is one base removed from it; base qualities were not supplied.

Repertoires were sampled multiple times during chemoradiotherapy, which allowed clonal expansion in the tumor microenvironment to be followed. Spanning cysteine to phenylalanine, the CDR3 consists of 12 amino acids. CDR3 DNA is the only sequence kept; it has 36 bases, read in frame from the first base. CDR1 KGHSH and CDR2 LQKENI were looked up in the germline V gene. V loses 6 bases of germline sequence and J loses 6 bases, and the interval between the two ends is 11 bases. The sample here was tumor tissue, taken from a patient who underwent chemoradiotherapy. The clonotype originates from a human donor with HPV-associated anogenital cancer. The rearranged segments are TRBV18 and TRBJ1-2; no D gene can be assigned with confidence. The CDR3 in this case is CASSGLRDGYTF. The nucleotide sequence reads TGTGCCAGCTCCGGACTCCGGGATGGCTACACCTTC.